The rows below give T cell receptor beta chains drawn from one sample of a study of cytomegalovirus exposure and HLA in healthy donors. This table comes from immunoSEQ multiplex PCR, and its TCRdb copy is limited to in-frame clones, with some not included. The sample has about 73,000 clones, about 90% seen once. Sequences were obtained from PBMCs. These receptors all stem from a woman between 18 and 29 years old in good health and CMV-seropositive. The CDR3 runs from the conserved cysteine through the conserved F or W. Each record gives: J gene, V gene, D gene, CDR3 protein, CDR3 DNA. A D gene is named only where the DNA matches it firmly.

J gene: TRBJ2-5
V gene: TRBV5-1
D gene: TRBD1
CDR3 protein: CASSRTGTGGTGETQYF
CDR3 DNA: TGCGCCAGCAGCCGAACAGGGACAGGGGGAACGGGAGAGACCCAGTACTTC

J gene: TRBJ1-4
V gene: TRBV4-1
D gene: .
CDR3 protein: CASSQDTGSIEKLFF
CDR3 DNA: TGCGCCAGCAGCCAAGACACAGGGAGCATTGAAAAACTGTTTTTT

J gene: TRBJ2-3
V gene: TRBV11-2
D gene: .
CDR3 protein: CASGTPSTDTQYF
CDR3 DNA: TGTGCCAGCGGGACTCCGAGCACAGATACGCAGTATTTT

J gene: TRBJ2-3
V gene: TRBV6-6
D gene: TRBD2
CDR3 protein: CASLIRAGVSTDTQYF
CDR3 DNA: TGTGCCAGCCTGATACGAGCGGGAGTTAGCACAGATACGCAGTATTTT

J gene: TRBJ2-3
V gene: TRBV9
D gene: TRBD2
CDR3 protein: CASSPWTSGVTDTQYF
CDR3 DNA: TGTGCCAGCAGCCCCTGGACTAGCGGGGTCACAGATACGCAGTATTTT

J gene: TRBJ1-5
V gene: TRBV7-9
D gene: TRBD1
CDR3 protein: CASSSSGQGIQPQHF
CDR3 DNA: TGTGCCAGCAGCTCCTCGGGACAGGGGATTCAGCCCCAGCATTTT

J gene: TRBJ1-1
V gene: TRBV6-6
D gene: TRBD1
CDR3 protein: CASSLDRVTEAFF
CDR3 DNA: TGTGCCAGCAGTCTAGACAGGGTCACTGAAGCTTTCTTT

J gene: TRBJ2-1
V gene: TRBV10-3
D gene: TRBD1
CDR3 protein: CASRTGGEGNEQFF
CDR3 DNA: TGTGCTTCCAGGACAGGGGGCGAAGGGAATGAGCAGTTCTTC

J gene: TRBJ2-2
V gene: TRBV5-1
D gene: .
CDR3 protein: CASSLEGVGELFF
CDR3 DNA: TGCGCCAGCAGCTTGGAAGGGGTTGGGGAGCTGTTTTTT

J gene: TRBJ2-1
V gene: TRBV9
D gene: .
CDR3 protein: CASSVGHPNEQFF
CDR3 DNA: TGTGCCAGCAGCGTAGGGCACCCGAATGAGCAGTTCTTC

J gene: TRBJ2-2
V gene: TRBV21-1
D gene: .
CDR3 protein: CASSKRTSGGGELTGELFF
CDR3 DNA: TGTGCCAGCAGCAAAAGAACTAGCGGGGGCGGCGAGTTGACCGGGGAGCTGTTTTTT

J gene: TRBJ2-1
V gene: TRBV27
D gene: TRBD1
CDR3 protein: CASSPGQGSEQFF
CDR3 DNA: TGTGCCAGCAGCCCGGGACAGGGGAGTGAGCAGTTCTTC

J gene: TRBJ1-2
V gene: TRBV15
D gene: .
CDR3 protein: CATSQDGLYGYTF
CDR3 DNA: TGTGCCACCAGCCAGGACGGACTCTATGGCTACACCTTC

J gene: TRBJ2-7
V gene: TRBV2
D gene: .
CDR3 protein: CASRERGQVKEQYF
CDR3 DNA: TGTGCCAGCAGGGAGCGGGGACAGGTTAAAGAGCAGTACTTC

J gene: TRBJ1-1
V gene: TRBV7-7
D gene: .
CDR3 protein: CASSPDTNTEAFF
CDR3 DNA: TGTGCTAGCAGCCCAGACACGAACACTGAAGCTTTCTTT